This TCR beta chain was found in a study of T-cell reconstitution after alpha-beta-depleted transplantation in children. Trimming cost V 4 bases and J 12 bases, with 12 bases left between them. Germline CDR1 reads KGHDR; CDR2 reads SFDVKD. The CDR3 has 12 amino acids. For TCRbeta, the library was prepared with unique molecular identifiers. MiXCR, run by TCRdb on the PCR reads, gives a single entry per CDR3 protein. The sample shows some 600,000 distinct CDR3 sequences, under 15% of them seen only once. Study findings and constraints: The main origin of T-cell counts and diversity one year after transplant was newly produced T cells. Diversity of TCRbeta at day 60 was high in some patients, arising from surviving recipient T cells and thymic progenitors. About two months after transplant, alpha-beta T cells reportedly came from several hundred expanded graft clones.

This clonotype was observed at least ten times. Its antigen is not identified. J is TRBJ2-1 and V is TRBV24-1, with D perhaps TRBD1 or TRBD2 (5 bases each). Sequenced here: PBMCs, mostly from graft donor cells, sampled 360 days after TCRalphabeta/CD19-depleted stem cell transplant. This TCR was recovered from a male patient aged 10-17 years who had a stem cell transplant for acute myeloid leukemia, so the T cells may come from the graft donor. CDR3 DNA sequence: TGTGCCACCAGTGAGGGACCAATCGGGCAGTTCTTC. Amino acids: CATSEGPIGQFF.